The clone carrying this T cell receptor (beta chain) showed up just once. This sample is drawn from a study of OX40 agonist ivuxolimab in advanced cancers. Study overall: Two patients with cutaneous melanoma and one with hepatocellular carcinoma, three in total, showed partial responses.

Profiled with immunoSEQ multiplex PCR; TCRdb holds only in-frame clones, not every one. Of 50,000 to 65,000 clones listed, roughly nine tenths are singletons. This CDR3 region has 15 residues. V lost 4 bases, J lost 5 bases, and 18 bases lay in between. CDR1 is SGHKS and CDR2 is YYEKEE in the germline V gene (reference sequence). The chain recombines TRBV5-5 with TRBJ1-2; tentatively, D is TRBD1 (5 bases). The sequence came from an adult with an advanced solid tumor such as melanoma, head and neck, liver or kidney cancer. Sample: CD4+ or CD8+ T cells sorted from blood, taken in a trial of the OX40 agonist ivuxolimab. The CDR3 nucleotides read TGTGCCAGCAGCCGCGACAGTGGATCTTCTTATGGCTACACCTTC. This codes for CASSRDSGSSYGYTF.